This T cell receptor (beta chain) stems from a study of blood T cell repertoires in COVID-19. Study as a whole: Acute and convalescent COVID-19 specimens originated in the United States, Italy and Spain. In each case, the material was cDNA or gDNA derived from T cells, B-cell-depleted T cells, or PBMCs.

This table comes from immunoSEQ multiplex PCR, and its TCRdb copy is limited to in-frame clones, with some not included. The sample holds some 120,000 clones; about 86% are singletons and the top ten take 0.88%. This CDR3 has 15 amino acids. Looked up from germline, CDR1 is LNHDA and CDR2 is SQIVND (reference sequence). With V trimmed by 4 bases and J by 6 bases, 12 bases remained unmatched. The receptor was isolated from a woman between 45 and 60 years old with active or convalescent COVID-19. Material: peripheral blood. V gene TRBV19 combines with J gene TRBJ2-7; 7 bases are shared with TRBD2. The CDR3 reads CASSRTSERLPEQYF. The CDR3 DNA sequence: TGTGCCAGTAGTAGAACTAGCGAGAGACTACCCGAGCAGTACTTC.